The clone carrying this T cell receptor (beta chain) was recorded only once. Its cognate antigen is unknown. The CDR3 has 15 residues. The V gene lost 6 bases and the J gene lost 5 bases, with 17 bases spanning the gap. CDR1 SGHAT and CDR2 FQNNGV come from the germline V gene. The method was immunoSEQ multiplex PCR; TCRdb's version includes in-frame clones alone and lacks a portion of them. The sample yields under 4,500 clones, around 66% seen once. These data belong to a study of tissue T cells after allogeneic stem cell transplantation. Study-level points and caveats: Motif-based clustering found tissue-specific repertoire signatures shared across patients, though few clones were shared. Only a limited share of tissue TCRs appeared in blood or spleen. TCR repertoires tracked anatomic similarity, regardless of disease or transplant status.

The chain combines TRBV11-2 with TRBJ2-1; TRBD2 might be the D (5 bases). This sequence was found in a male donor aged 60 or older with lung cancer. Material: left colon tissue, obtained at autopsy. CDR3 sequence: CASSRIEVGNNEQFF. For the CDR3, the DNA is TGTGCCAGCAGTCGCATTGAGGTCGGGAACAATGAGCAGTTCTTC.